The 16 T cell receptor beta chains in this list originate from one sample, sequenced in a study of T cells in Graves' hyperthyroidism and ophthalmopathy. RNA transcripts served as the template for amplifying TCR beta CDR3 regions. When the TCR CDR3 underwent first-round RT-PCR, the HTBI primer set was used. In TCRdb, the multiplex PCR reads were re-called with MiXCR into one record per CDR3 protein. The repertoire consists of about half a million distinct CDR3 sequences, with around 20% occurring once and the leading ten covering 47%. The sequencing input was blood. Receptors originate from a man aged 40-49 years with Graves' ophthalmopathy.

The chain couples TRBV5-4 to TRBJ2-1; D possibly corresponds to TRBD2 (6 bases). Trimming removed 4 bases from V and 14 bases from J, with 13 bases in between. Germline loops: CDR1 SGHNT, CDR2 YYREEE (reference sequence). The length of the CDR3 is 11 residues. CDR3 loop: CASSRWEEEFF. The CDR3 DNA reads TGTGCCAGCAGCCGGTGGGAGGAGGAGTTCTTC. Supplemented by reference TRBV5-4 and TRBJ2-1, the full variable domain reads ETGVTQSPTHLIKTRGQQVTLRCSSQSGHNTVSWYQQALGQGPQFIFQYYREEENGRGNFPPRFSGLQFPNYSSELNVNALELDDSALYLCASSRWEEEFFGPGTRLTVL.

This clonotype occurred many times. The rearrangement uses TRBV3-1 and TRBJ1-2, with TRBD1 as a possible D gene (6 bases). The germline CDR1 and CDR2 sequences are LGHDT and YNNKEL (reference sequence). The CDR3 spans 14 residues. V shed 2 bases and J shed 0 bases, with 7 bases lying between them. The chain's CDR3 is CASSQPGANYGYTF. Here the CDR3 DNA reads TGTGCCAGCAGCCAACCAGGGGCTAACTATGGCTACACCTTC.

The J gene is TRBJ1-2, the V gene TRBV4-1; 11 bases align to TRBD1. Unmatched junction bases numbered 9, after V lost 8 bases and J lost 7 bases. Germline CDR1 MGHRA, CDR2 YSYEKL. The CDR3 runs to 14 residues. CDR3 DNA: TGCGCCAGCGGGGGTGGACAGGGGGCCTTTGGCTACACCTTC. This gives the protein CASGGGQGAFGYTF.

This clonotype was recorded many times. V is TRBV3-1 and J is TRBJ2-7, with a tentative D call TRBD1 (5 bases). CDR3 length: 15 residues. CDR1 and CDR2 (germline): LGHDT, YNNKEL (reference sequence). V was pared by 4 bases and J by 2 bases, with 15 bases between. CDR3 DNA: TGTGCCAGCAGCCGAGGACAACTTGGGGCCTACGAGCAGTACTTC. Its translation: CASSRGQLGAYEQYF.

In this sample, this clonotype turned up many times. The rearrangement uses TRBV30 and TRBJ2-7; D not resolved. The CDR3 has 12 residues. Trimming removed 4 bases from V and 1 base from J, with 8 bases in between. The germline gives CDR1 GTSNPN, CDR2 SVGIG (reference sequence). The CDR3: CAWNGISYEQYF. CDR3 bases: TGTGCCTGGAATGGTATTTCCTACGAGCAGTACTTC.

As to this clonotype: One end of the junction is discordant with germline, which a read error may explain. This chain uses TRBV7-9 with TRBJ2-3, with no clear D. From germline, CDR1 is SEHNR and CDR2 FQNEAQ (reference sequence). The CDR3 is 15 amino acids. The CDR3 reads CARSFVSGSTDTQYF. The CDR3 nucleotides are TGTGCCCGCAGCTTTGTTTCCGGGAGCACAGATACGCAGTATTTT.

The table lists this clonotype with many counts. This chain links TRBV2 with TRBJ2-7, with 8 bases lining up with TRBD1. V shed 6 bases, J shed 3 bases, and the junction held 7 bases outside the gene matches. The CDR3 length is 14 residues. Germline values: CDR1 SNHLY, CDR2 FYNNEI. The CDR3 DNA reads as TGTGCCAGCAGCCGAGGACAGGGTGGCTACGAGCAGTACTTC. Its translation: CASSRGQGGYEQYF.

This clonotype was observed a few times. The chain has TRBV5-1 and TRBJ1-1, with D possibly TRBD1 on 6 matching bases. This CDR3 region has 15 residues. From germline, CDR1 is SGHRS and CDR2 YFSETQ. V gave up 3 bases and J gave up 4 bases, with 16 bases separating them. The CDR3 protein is CASSSGQLVGTEAFF. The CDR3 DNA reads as TGCGCCAGCAGCTCCGGACAGCTAGTCGGCACTGAAGCTTTCTTT.

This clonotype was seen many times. The CDR3: CASSLTSNTEAFF. Written as DNA, the CDR3 is TGTGCCAGCAGCCTGACATCGAACACTGAAGCTTTCTTT. The chain links TRBV7-9 to TRBJ1-1; D is unclear. The CDR3 has 13 residues. The V and J ends lost 5 bases and 1 base respectively, with 8 bases between them. The germline V gene has CDR1 SEHNR and CDR2 FQNEAQ (reference sequence).

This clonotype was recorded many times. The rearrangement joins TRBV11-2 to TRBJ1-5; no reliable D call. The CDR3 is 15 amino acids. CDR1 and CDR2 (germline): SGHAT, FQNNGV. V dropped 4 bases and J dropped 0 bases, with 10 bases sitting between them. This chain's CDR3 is CASSSTPNSNQPQHF. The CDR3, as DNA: TGTGCCAGCAGCTCGACACCCAATAGCAATCAGCCCCAGCATTTT.

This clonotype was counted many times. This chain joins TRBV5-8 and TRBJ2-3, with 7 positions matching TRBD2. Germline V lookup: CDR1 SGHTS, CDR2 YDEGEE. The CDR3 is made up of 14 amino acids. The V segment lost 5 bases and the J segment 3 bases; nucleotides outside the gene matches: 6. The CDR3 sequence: CASSERGKTDTQYF. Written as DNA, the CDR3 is TGTGCCAGCAGTGAGCGGGGCAAAACAGATACGCAGTATTTT.

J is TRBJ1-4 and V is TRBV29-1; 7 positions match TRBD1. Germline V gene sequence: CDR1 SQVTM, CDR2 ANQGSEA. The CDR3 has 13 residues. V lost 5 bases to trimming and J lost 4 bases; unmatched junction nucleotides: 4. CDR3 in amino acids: CSVTGTDNEKLFF. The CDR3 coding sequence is TGCAGCGTTACCGGGACAGATAATGAAAAACTGTTTTTT.

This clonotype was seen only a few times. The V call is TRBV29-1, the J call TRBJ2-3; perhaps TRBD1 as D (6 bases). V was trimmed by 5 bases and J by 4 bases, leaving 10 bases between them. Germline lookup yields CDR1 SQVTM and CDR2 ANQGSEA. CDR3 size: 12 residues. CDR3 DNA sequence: TGCAGCGTTTGCCAGGGGTCAGATACGCAGTATTTT. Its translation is CSVCQGSDTQYF.

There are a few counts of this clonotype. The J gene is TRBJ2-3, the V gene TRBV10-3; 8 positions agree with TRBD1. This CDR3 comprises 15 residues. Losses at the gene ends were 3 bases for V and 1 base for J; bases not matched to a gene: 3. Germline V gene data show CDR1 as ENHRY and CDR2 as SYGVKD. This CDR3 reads CAISDPGQGTDTQYF. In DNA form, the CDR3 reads TGTGCCATCAGTGACCCGGGACAGGGCACAGATACGCAGTATTTT.

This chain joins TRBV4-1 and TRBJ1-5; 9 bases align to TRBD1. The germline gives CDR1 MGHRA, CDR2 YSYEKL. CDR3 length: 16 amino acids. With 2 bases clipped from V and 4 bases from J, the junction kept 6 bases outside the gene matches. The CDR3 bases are TGCGCCAGCAGCCAACCGGACAGGGGCCGTAATCAGCCCCAGCATTTT. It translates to CASSQPDRGRNQPQHF.

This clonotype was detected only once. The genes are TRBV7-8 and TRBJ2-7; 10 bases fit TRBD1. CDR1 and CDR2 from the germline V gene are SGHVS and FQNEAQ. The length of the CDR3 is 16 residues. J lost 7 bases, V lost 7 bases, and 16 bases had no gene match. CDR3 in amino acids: CASTQEQGQGYLEQYF. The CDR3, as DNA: TGTGCCAGCACCCAGGAACAGGGACAGGGGTATCTGGAGCAGTACTTC.